Presented here are 32 T cell receptor gamma chains from one specimen sequenced in a study of Vδ1+ human thymocytes. Overall study findings and caveats: In the thymus, TRG and TRD repertoires looked highly polyclonal with Gaussian CDR3 lengths.

The template was reverse-transcribed extracted RNA. CDR3 amplicons came from multiplex PCR with pooled V-gene forward and constant-region reverse primers. TCRdb re-analyzed the multiplex PCR reads via CATT. Of roughly 30,000 gamma-chain clones detected, over 15% appear once; the ten largest clones hold less than 2%. Which antigens these TCRs recognize remains unknown. The sequenced sample was Vdelta1+ gamma-delta thymocytes from the thymus. This sample's subset: FACS-sorted CD3+ TCRalphabeta- TCRVdelta1+ TCRVdelta2- thymocytes. The receptors here all came from a boy less than two years old who had congenital heart surgery.

The table lists this clone with a few counts. Other DNA sequences in the sample encode the same CDR3. This chain links TRGV4 with TRGJ1 or TRGJ2. V dropped 1 base and J dropped 10; count of bases not matched to a gene: 4. CDR1 and CDR2 from the germline V gene are EGSTGY and YDSYTSSV. The CDR3 length is 11 residues. The CDR3 protein is CATWDGPKKLF. The CDR3 DNA reads as TGTGCCACCTGGGATGGACCCAAGAAACTCTTT.

For this clone: A much larger clone lies a single base off, so this may be a read error. This sample also contains other DNA sequences that code for the same CDR3. The J gene is TRGJ1 or TRGJ2, the V gene TRGV4. This CDR3 has 14 residues. The germline V gene has CDR1 EGSTGY and CDR2 YDSYTSSV. With V trimmed by 0 bases and J by 3 bases, 5 bases remained unmatched. Here the CDR3 reads CATWDGPRYYKKLF. The CDR3 DNA is TGTGCCACCTGGGATGGGCCGCGTTATTATAAGAAACTCTTT.

V usage is TRGV9 and J usage is TRGJ1 or TRGJ2. The CDR3 spans 11 residues. CDR1 is GITISATS, CDR2 ISYDGTV, per germline (reference sequence). J was trimmed by 8 bases and V by 6 bases; bases with no gene match: 7. The CDR3 reads CALWTIDKKLF. The CDR3 DNA sequence: TGTGCCTTGTGGACGATAGATAAGAAACTCTTT.

The chain combines TRGV3 with TRGJ1 or TRGJ2. Losses at the gene ends were 3 bases for V and 5 bases for J; bases not matched to a gene: 13. Germline V lookup: CDR1 VTNTFY, CDR2 YDVSTARD (reference sequence). The CDR3 consists of 15 residues. The DNA of the CDR3 is TGTGCCACCTGGGACCGCCAAGGGGTTAATTATAAGAAACTCTTT. Its protein is CATWDRQGVNYKKLF.

A word on this clone: A read error is possible here, since a much larger clone lies one base away. The chain has TRGV2 and TRGJ1 or TRGJ2. CDR1 and CDR2 (germline): EGSNGY, YDSYNSKV. Trimming removed 0 bases from V and 8 bases from J; junction bases left unmatched: 7. This CDR3 region has 13 residues. This chain's CDR3 is CATWDGPGHKKLF. As DNA, the CDR3 is TGTGCCACCTGGGACGGGCCGGGGCATAAGAAACTCTTT.

This clone was picked up a small number of times. V gene TRGV5 combines with J gene TRGJ1 or TRGJ2. CDR1 is VINAFY, CDR2 YDVSNSKD, per germline. V trimming: 0 bases; J trimming: 2 bases; junction bases outside the gene matches: 13. The CDR3 sequence is 17 residues long. CDR3 loop: CATWDRLSIADYYKKLF. CDR3 nucleotides: TGTGCCACCTGGGACAGGCTCAGTATAGCGGATTATTATAAGAAACTCTTT.

The chain combines TRGV8 with TRGJP2. J gave up 10 bases and V 3 bases, and 5 bases lay outside the gene matches. CDR3 length: 12 residues. The germline V gene encodes CDR1 VENAVY and CDR2 YDSYNSRV. DNA for the CDR3: TGTGCCACCTGGGATCGCCCTTGGATCAAGACGTTT. Amino acid sequence: CATWDRPWIKTF.

This chain links TRGV5 with TRGJ1 or TRGJ2. The germline V gene encodes CDR1 VINAFY and CDR2 YDVSNSKD. The CDR3 is 11 amino acids. J gave up 11 bases and V 2 bases, and 6 bases lay outside the gene matches. Here the CDR3 reads CATWDTSQKLF. CDR3 coding DNA: TGTGCCACCTGGGACACCAGTCAGAAACTCTTT.

This clone came up once. V gene TRGV9 combines with J gene TRGJ1 or TRGJ2. The CDR3 totals 14 residues. Germline CDR1 reads GITISATS; CDR2 reads ISYDGTV (reference sequence). V shed 0 bases and J 3 bases; nucleotides not matched to a gene: 5. CDR3 sequence (DNA): TGTGCCTTGTGGGAGGTGCACGTTTATTATAAGAAACTCTTT. Protein: CALWEVHVYYKKLF.

This clone has more than one count but fewer than ten. The chain links TRGV5 to TRGJ1 or TRGJ2. Germline-derived CDR1 and CDR2 are VINAFY and YDVSNSKD. V was clipped by 1 base and J by 4 bases; unmatched bases: 7. The CDR3 runs 14 residues. The DNA of the CDR3 is TGTGCCACCTGGGACAGCCGGGGCTATTATAAGAAACTCTTT. It translates to CATWDSRGYYKKLF.

This clone was picked up a small number of times. Other DNA sequences in this specimen translate into the identical CDR3. The chain carries TRGV5 and TRGJ1 or TRGJ2. V gave up 0 bases and J gave up 12 bases; unmatched junction bases: 5. This CDR3 contains 11 residues. Germline V gene sequence: CDR1 VINAFY, CDR2 YDVSNSKD. CDR3 amino acids: CATWDRPWKLF. CDR3 DNA sequence: TGTGCCACCTGGGACAGGCCTTGGAAACTCTTT.

This chain uses TRGV5 with TRGJP2. Germline loops: CDR1 VINAFY, CDR2 YDVSNSKD. The CDR3 has 12 residues. Trimming cost V 5 bases and J 6 bases; bases outside gene matches: 3. The CDR3 is CATWVRDWIKTF. CDR3 nucleotides: TGTGCCACCTGGGTCCGTGATTGGATCAAGACGTTT.

This clone was detected only a few times. This chain links TRGV8 with TRGJP2. The V and J ends lost 1 base and 3 bases, in that order; junction bases with no gene match: 2. The CDR3 length is 14 residues. Germline CDR1 and CDR2: VENAVY and YDSYNSRV. CDR3 bases: TGTGCCACCTGGGATAGTCGTAGTGATTGGATCAAGACGTTT. This sequence encodes CATWDSRSDWIKTF.

This clone occurred a few times. The V gene is TRGV8, the J gene TRGJ1 or TRGJ2. Germline trimming cut 3 bases from V and 6 bases from J; bases unmatched to any gene: 8. Looked up from germline, CDR1 is VENAVY and CDR2 is YDSYNSRV. This CDR3 region has 13 residues. CDR3 protein: CATWDLRGYKKLF. The CDR3 DNA reads TGTGCCACCTGGGATCTTCGGGGTTATAAGAAACTCTTT.

V and J are TRGV9 and TRGJ1 or TRGJ2. This CDR3 has 13 amino acids. V was pared by 3 bases and J by 3 bases, with 5 bases of the junction left unmatched. Germline V gene sequence: CDR1 GITISATS, CDR2 ISYDGTV (reference sequence). Here the CDR3 DNA reads TGTGCCTTGTGGGAGCCGTTTTATTATAAGAAACTCTTT. Translating gives CALWEPFYYKKLF.

In its sample, this clone was seen a few times. This chain uses TRGV2 with TRGJ1 or TRGJ2. J was trimmed by 8 bases and V by 0 bases; bases with no gene match: 10. The CDR3 length is 14 residues. Germline CDR1 EGSNGY, CDR2 YDSYNSKV. The CDR3 region has the DNA TGTGCCACCTGGGACGGGCGACCCCCCGATAAGAAACTCTTT. It translates to CATWDGRPPDKKLF.

Only a few counts were recorded for this clone. The chain carries TRGV3 and TRGJP1. The germline CDR1 and CDR2 sequences are VTNTFY and YDVSTARD (reference sequence). The trim removed 0 bases at V and 4 bases at J, leaving 2 bases unmatched. The CDR3 sequence is 14 residues long. CDR3 bases: TGTGCCACCTGGGACAGGTACACTGGTTGGTTCAAGATATTT. Encoded protein: CATWDRYTGWFKIF.

This clone was counted a few times. The chain couples TRGV9 to TRGJ1 or TRGJ2. Germline V gene lookup returns CDR1 GITISATS and CDR2 ISYDGTV (reference sequence). The CDR3 covers 13 residues. With 0 bases clipped from V and 5 bases from J, the junction kept 4 bases outside the gene matches. For the CDR3, the DNA is TGTGCCTTGTGGGAGGTGATTGATTATAAGAAACTCTTT. This gives the protein CALWEVIDYKKLF.

The genes are TRGV9 and TRGJ1 or TRGJ2. The CDR3 totals 13 residues. Germline V lookup: CDR1 GITISATS, CDR2 ISYDGTV (reference sequence). V shed 5 bases and J 9 bases; nucleotides not matched to a gene: 13. DNA for the CDR3: TGTGCCTTGTGGGGGCGACGCGTCAGTAAGAAACTCTTT. Its translation: CALWGRRVSKKLF.

As to this clone: The sample carries other DNA sequences with the same CDR3. This chain links TRGV9 with TRGJ1 or TRGJ2. The CDR3 totals 11 residues. CDR1 is GITISATS, CDR2 ISYDGTV, per germline (reference sequence). Losses at the gene ends were 0 bases for V and 11 bases for J; bases not matched to a gene: 4. CDR3 sequence: CALWEVHEKLF. DNA for the CDR3: TGTGCCTTGTGGGAGGTGCACGAGAAACTCTTT.

This rearrangement joins TRGV5 to TRGJ1 or TRGJ2. The CDR3 is 12 residues long. Per germline, CDR1 VINAFY and CDR2 YDVSNSKD. The junction had 7 bases not matched to a gene; V was cut back by 0 bases and J by 11 bases. The chain's CDR3 is CATWDRPHQKLF. CDR3 nucleotides: TGTGCCACCTGGGACAGGCCACATCAGAAACTCTTT.

Concerning this clone: Different DNA sequences within this sample yield the same CDR3. The rearrangement uses TRGV4 and TRGJ1 or TRGJ2. This CDR3 comprises 12 residues. Germline CDR1 is EGSTGY and CDR2 is YDSYTSSV. V was clipped by 5 bases and J by 4 bases; unmatched bases: 5. CDR3 bases: TGTGCCACCTGGGGAGGGTATTATAAGAAACTCTTT. Its protein product is CATWGGYYKKLF.

This clone was seen a handful of times. The V call is TRGV9, the J call TRGJ1 or TRGJ2. Germline loops: CDR1 GITISATS, CDR2 ISYDGTV (reference sequence). The CDR3 loop spans 11 amino acids. J gave up 12 bases and V 2 bases, and 7 bases lay outside the gene matches. The CDR3, as DNA: TGTGCCTTGTGGGAGGGCTCCGTGAAACTCTTT. Amino acids: CALWEGSVKLF.

A word on this clone: Other DNA sequences from this sample encode an identical CDR3 as well. V usage is TRGV3 and J usage is TRGJ1 or TRGJ2. The ends lost 0 bases at V and 7 bases at J; junction bases unmatched: 6. This CDR3 has 13 residues. Per germline, CDR1 VTNTFY and CDR2 YDVSTARD (reference sequence). CDR3 region: CATWDRLKYKKLF. CDR3 in DNA: TGTGCCACCTGGGACAGGCTAAAATATAAGAAACTCTTT.

This clone was observed a few times. This chain uses TRGV4 with TRGJ1 or TRGJ2. CDR1 and CDR2 (germline): EGSTGY, YDSYTSSV. The CDR3 extends over 12 amino acids. V was pared by 2 bases and J by 8 bases, with 6 bases of the junction left unmatched. The CDR3 region is CATWDVPHKKLF. CDR3 in DNA: TGTGCCACCTGGGATGTCCCTCATAAGAAACTCTTT.

Only a few counts were recorded for this clone. V is TRGV4 and J is TRGJ1 or TRGJ2. The CDR3 has 16 amino acids. The germline gives CDR1 EGSTGY, CDR2 YDSYTSSV. The trim removed 4 bases at V and 7 bases at J, leaving 19 bases unmatched. CDR3 in DNA: TGTGCCACCTGGGAGAGTGGCCCCTCTTCACAGTATAAGAAACTCTTT. Encoded protein: CATWESGPSSQYKKLF.

As concerns this clone: The identical CDR3 is also encoded by other nucleotide sequences in the sample. This chain links TRGV2 with TRGJ1 or TRGJ2. From germline, CDR1 is EGSNGY and CDR2 YDSYNSKV. The CDR3 is 16 amino acids. Germline trimming cut 1 base from V and 0 bases from J; bases unmatched to any gene: 9. The CDR3 bases are TGTGCCACCTGGGACGGCCTACTATTGAATTATTATAAGAAACTCTTT. Its translation is CATWDGLLLNYYKKLF.

V is TRGV9 and J is TRGJ1 or TRGJ2. This CDR3 is 15 amino acids long. V was pared by 0 bases and J by 11 bases, with 16 bases of the junction left unmatched. The germline CDR1 and CDR2 sequences are GITISATS and ISYDGTV (reference sequence). CDR3 DNA sequence: TGTGCCTTGTGGGAGGTGTCCCCCGTCCGAGGGGAGAAACTCTTT. Protein product: CALWEVSPVRGEKLF.

This clone is categorized as medium-sized (0.01 to 0.1%). The V and J genes are TRGV9 and TRGJ1 or TRGJ2. The CDR3 consists of 11 residues. Germline V lookup: CDR1 GITISATS, CDR2 ISYDGTV (reference sequence). With 0 bases clipped from V and 12 bases from J, the junction kept 5 bases outside the gene matches. CDR3 nucleotide sequence: TGTGCCTTGTGGGAGGTGCACTGGAAACTCTTT. Protein product: CALWEVHWKLF.

This clone was counted only a few times. A much bigger clone sits one base away, suggesting this may be a read error. The chain has TRGV2 and TRGJ1 or TRGJ2. V shed 6 bases and J 0 bases; nucleotides not matched to a gene: 2. This CDR3 has 12 residues. The germline V gene has CDR1 EGSNGY and CDR2 YDSYNSKV. In DNA, the CDR3 is TGTGCCACCTGGAAGAATTATTATAAGAAACTCTTT. This encodes CATWKNYYKKLF.

This clone appeared a few times. The same CDR3 can be traced to other DNA sequences in this sample. This rearrangement joins TRGV3 to TRGJ1 or TRGJ2. The germline CDR1 and CDR2 sequences are VTNTFY and YDVSTARD (reference sequence). Trimming cost V 0 bases and J 6 bases; bases outside gene matches: 5. The CDR3 runs 13 residues. The CDR3 loop reads CATWDRHGYKKLF. In nucleotides, the CDR3 is TGTGCCACCTGGGACAGGCACGGTTATAAGAAACTCTTT.

This clone was observed a few times. The junction and the germline gene differ at one end; a read error may be behind it. This chain connects TRGV5 to TRGJ1 or TRGJ2. Germline V CDR1 and CDR2: VINAFY, YDVSNSKD. This CDR3 has 13 residues. The CDR3 loop reads CATRDGQGYKKLF. Written as DNA, the CDR3 is TGTGCCACCCGGGACGGGCAGGGATATAAGAAACTCTTT.